This TCR beta chain was obtained from a study of blood T cell repertoires in COVID-19. Study-wide background: Acute and convalescent COVID-19 specimens originated in the United States, Italy and Spain. T cells, B-cell-depleted T cells, or PBMCs provided the cDNA or gDNA that served as material.

The data were produced by immunoSEQ multiplex PCR, yet TCRdb's version contains in-frame clones alone and is incomplete. The repertoire has a few hundred thousand clones, 86% of them found once; the top ten carry 3.5% to 5.5%. Cohorts were determined from participant-reported clinical history. The CDR3 loop spans 18 amino acids. The germline V gene encodes CDR1 SGHAT and CDR2 FQNNGV. Trimming took 1 base from V and 2 from J, leaving 20 bases between them. This sequence joins TRBV11-2 and TRBJ2-5, with a weak D call TRBD2 (6 bases). The sequence derives from a woman aged 25 to 39 who had been exposed to COVID-19. Sequencing used PBMCs or T cells enriched from blood (not recorded which). The CDR3 DNA sequence: TGTGCCAGCAGCTTAGTTGGAGGGGCTCTGTATAGGCAAGAGACCCAGTACTTC. Amino acid sequence: CASSLVGGALYRQETQYF.